What follows is one T cell receptor (beta chain) and its context. Its target is not known. The entry originates in a study of T cell responses to AZD1222 COVID-19 vaccine. The CDR3 totals 14 residues. Losses at the gene ends were 1 base for V and 3 bases for J; bases not matched to a gene: 2. Germline CDR1 and CDR2: MNHEY and SVGAGI. The protocol was immunoSEQ multiplex PCR, while the TCRdb copy is restricted to in-frame clones and leaves out a portion. The table has approximately 180,000 clones, 70% to 90% seen once. Study-level points and caveats: Of spike-specific TCRs, nearly half reportedly target regions left unmutated in variants. Clonal diversity was possibly underestimated; the donors were predominantly white British and more often female. AZD1222 recipients seropositive at baseline numbered only six or seven.

The clonotype was recovered from an adult in good health. The rearrangement links TRBV6-5 to TRBJ1-2; 7 nucleotides align to TRBD1. The source material was peripheral blood, sampled on day 0 of AZD1222 vaccination. CDR3 nucleotide sequence: TGTGCCAGCAGTTACTATACAGGGGACTATGGCTACACCTTC. Protein: CASSYYTGDYGYTF.